This entry lists 15 T cell receptor beta chains sequenced from one sample in a study of Tregs in tolerant kidney transplant recipients. Sequencing was performed with immunoSEQ multiplex PCR; in TCRdb, only in-frame clones are kept and a portion is missing. The sample lists hundreds of thousands of clones; approximately 84% were seen once. Sequencing input: CD4+ T cells from blood. These receptors came from a human donor in good health.

This clone occurred once. The chain links TRBV10-1 to TRBJ2-1, with 14 bases that match TRBD2. CDR3 size: 13 residues. V was clipped by 8 bases and J by 6 bases; unmatched bases: 0. Germline loops: CDR1 WNHNN, CDR2 SYGVQD (reference sequence). The CDR3 DNA reads TGCGCCAGCGGACTAGCGGGGGGCAATGAGCAGTTCTTC. Residues: CASGLAGGNEQFF.

V and J are TRBV15 and TRBJ2-1; 8 bases align to TRBD1. Germline loops: CDR1 LNHNV, CDR2 YYDKDF (reference sequence). This CDR3 comprises 15 residues. V dropped 2 bases and J dropped 4; count of bases not matched to a gene: 4. The CDR3 loop is CATSRRTGLYNEQFF. CDR3 DNA: TGTGCCACCAGCAGAAGGACAGGGCTTTACAATGAGCAGTTCTTC.

V and J are TRBV29-1 and TRBJ1-1; possible D gene TRBD1, 6 bases. This CDR3 has 13 residues. Per the germline V gene, CDR1 is SQVTM and CDR2 is ANQGSEA. V lost 0 bases, J lost 6 bases, and 11 bases lay in between. CDR3 nucleotides: TGCAGCGTTGAAGAAGGGGGTTTCGCTGAAGCTTTCTTT. Its translation is CSVEEGGFAEAFF. The whole variable domain, remainder taken from reference TRBV29-1 and TRBJ1-1, is SAVISQKPSRDICQRGTSLTIQCQVDSQVTMMFWYRQQPGQSLTLIATANQGSEATYESGFVIDKFPISRPNLTFSTLTVSNMSPEDSSIYLCSVEEGGFAEAFFGQGTRLTVV.

The rearrangement links TRBV7-6 to TRBJ1-6; possibly TRBD1 for D (5 bases). V was shortened by 1 base and J by 4 bases, with 14 bases between the two germline ends. The CDR3 spans 17 residues. Germline lookup yields CDR1 SGHVS and CDR2 FNYEAQ. CDR3 protein: CASSLEAGGSYNSPLHF. The CDR3 coding sequence is TGTGCCAGCAGCTTAGAGGCCGGGGGGTCTTATAATTCACCCCTCCACTTT.

The table lists this clone with a count of one. This rearrangement joins TRBV19 to TRBJ1-5; 8 positions agree with TRBD1. V was pared by 3 bases and J by 6 bases, with 7 bases of the junction left unmatched. This CDR3 has 15 amino acids. Germline CDR1 and CDR2: LNHDA and SQIVND (reference sequence). The CDR3 loop is CASSIQSGGRQPQHF. In DNA, the CDR3 is TGTGCCAGTAGTATCCAGTCAGGGGGCCGTCAGCCCCAGCATTTT.

The genes are TRBV4-1 and TRBJ1-2; 8 bases map to TRBD1. The CDR3 runs to 17 residues. J was trimmed by 8 bases and V by 1 base; bases with no gene match: 15. Germline V gene sequence: CDR1 MGHRA, CDR2 YSYEKL. CDR3 protein: CASSQGGFRGRSSGYTF. The CDR3, as DNA: TGCGCCAGCAGCCAAGGGGGGTTCAGGGGGCGATCATCAGGCTACACCTTC.

The rearrangement joins TRBV6-6 to TRBJ2-5; TRBD1 might be the D (6 bases). The CDR3 covers 14 residues. V lost 2 bases, J lost 5 bases, and 12 bases lay in between. Germline values: CDR1 MNHNY, CDR2 SVGAGI (reference sequence). The CDR3 sequence: CASSYGDTRETQYF. The CDR3 nucleotides read TGTGCCAGCAGTTACGGGGACACCCGGGAGACCCAGTACTTC.

The genes are TRBV15 and TRBJ2-2; 10 nucleotides line up with TRBD1. This CDR3 region has 16 residues. The V gene's germline CDR1 is LNHNV and CDR2 YYDKDF (reference sequence). V lost 2 bases and J lost 6; bases outside the gene matches: 6. The CDR3, as DNA: TGTGCCACCAGCAGATTCCGGGACAGGGGAGCCGGGGAGCTGTTTTTT. This codes for CATSRFRDRGAGELFF.

The chain employs TRBV5-1 and TRBJ1-1, with TRBD1 matching 8 bases. This CDR3 is 15 amino acids long. Unmatched junction bases numbered 6, after V lost 4 bases and J lost 1 base. Per the germline V gene, CDR1 is SGHRS and CDR2 is YFSETQ. The CDR3 DNA is TGCGCCAGCAGCGCCCAGGGACAGGCGAACACTGAAGCTTTCTTT. It codes for CASSAQGQANTEAFF.

The chain recombines TRBV29-1 with TRBJ2-3, with D unclear. Germline values: CDR1 SQVTM, CDR2 ANQGSEA. V was shortened by 4 bases and J by 3 bases, with 11 bases between the two germline ends. The CDR3 runs 13 residues. The CDR3 region has the DNA TGCAGCGTTGTGGGCCCCGGGACAGATACGCAGTATTTT. This gives the protein CSVVGPGTDTQYF.

V gene TRBV5-4 combines with J gene TRBJ2-7; TRBD1 agrees at 10 bases. CDR1 is SGHNT, CDR2 YYREEE, per germline (reference sequence). This CDR3 has 13 amino acids. With 5 bases clipped from V and 6 bases from J, the junction kept 5 bases outside the gene matches. CDR3 sequence reads: CASRGTGDGEQYF. The CDR3 DNA is TGTGCCAGCAGAGGGACAGGGGACGGCGAGCAGTACTTC.

The rearrangement joins TRBV6-1 to TRBJ1-5; D gene unclear. This CDR3 spans 15 amino acids. The V and J ends lost 3 bases and 0 bases respectively, with 9 bases between them. Germline V gene sequence: CDR1 MNHNS, CDR2 SASEGT. The CDR3 sequence: CASSDRGDSNQPQHF. DNA of the CDR3: TGTGCCAGCAGTGACCGTGGCGATAGCAATCAGCCCCAGCATTTT.

The chain is built from TRBV18 and TRBJ2-3; 12 bases fit TRBD2. CDR3 length: 15 amino acids. Trimming cost V 3 bases and J 3 bases; bases outside gene matches: 1. Germline V lookup: CDR1 KGHSH, CDR2 LQKENI. CDR3 residues: CASSPGLAGTDTQYF. Here the CDR3 DNA reads TGTGCCAGCTCACCCGGACTAGCGGGAACAGATACGCAGTATTTT.

This clone appeared once. V usage is TRBV30 and J usage is TRBJ1-3; no clear D gene. The CDR3 sequence is 12 residues long. Germline V gene sequence: CDR1 GTSNPN, CDR2 SVGIG (reference sequence). Between the trimmed V and J ends, which lost 4 bases and 0 bases, there was a span of 4 bases. The CDR3 DNA sequence: TGTGCCTGGAAAAACTCTGGAAACACCATATATTTT. Its translation is CAWKNSGNTIYF.

The CDR3 loop reads CASSLGGVPQPQHF. In DNA, the CDR3 is TGTGCCAGCAGCTTAGGGGGAGTGCCCCAGCCCCAGCATTTT. This sequence joins TRBV7-6 and TRBJ1-5; no definite D call. The CDR3 is 14 residues long. Germline V gene sequence: CDR1 SGHVS, CDR2 FNYEAQ. The V and J ends lost 1 base and 7 bases respectively, with 11 bases between them.